This passage covers 11 T cell receptor beta chains from one sample sequenced in a study of blood T cell repertoires in COVID-19. Measured with immunoSEQ multiplex PCR; TCRdb has only the in-frame clones, and not every one. The data show fewer than 400,000 clones, around 86% seen once. The sample taken for sequencing was peripheral blood. All receptors come from a human donor in a cohort sampled during active COVID-19.

The count of this clone is one. The chain's CDR3 is CASSGDSETQYF. Written as DNA, the CDR3 is TGTGCCAGCAGCGGGGACTCGGAGACCCAGTACTTC. The chain employs TRBV9 and TRBJ2-5; possible D gene TRBD2, 6 bases. CDR3 length: 12 amino acids. Looked up from germline, CDR1 is SGDLS and CDR2 is YYNGEE. Trimming cost V 3 bases and J 5 bases, with 8 bases left between them.

The J gene is TRBJ2-1, the V gene TRBV6-6, with 11 bases lining up with TRBD1. This CDR3 comprises 16 residues. Trimming took 6 bases from V and 8 from J; bases not matched to a gene: 12. Germline V lookup: CDR1 MNHNY, CDR2 SVGAGI (reference sequence). CDR3 sequence: CASSSPGQGARDEQFF. In DNA, the CDR3 is TGTGCCAGCAGCTCCCCCGGACAGGGGGCGAGGGATGAGCAGTTCTTC.

The V and J genes are TRBV25-1 and TRBJ2-7, with TRBD1 matching over 7 bases. Germline V CDR1 and CDR2: MGHDK, SYGVNS. The CDR3 is 15 amino acids. V dropped 4 bases and J dropped 7; count of bases not matched to a gene: 13. CDR3 protein: CASSARRTGVEEQYF. The CDR3 bases are TGTGCCAGCAGTGCCCGCCGGACAGGCGTGGAAGAGCAGTACTTC.

This chain uses TRBV19 with TRBJ2-7; 11 nucleotides align to TRBD2. J was trimmed by 9 bases and V by 4 bases; bases with no gene match: 8. The CDR3 totals 14 residues. The germline V gene encodes CDR1 LNHDA and CDR2 SQIVND (reference sequence). The CDR3 loop reads CASSTPGLAAGQYF. CDR3 DNA sequence: TGTGCCAGTAGTACCCCGGGACTAGCGGCGGGGCAGTACTTC.

The chain uses TRBV4-2 and TRBJ1-1; 10 nucleotides match TRBD1. This CDR3 region has 16 residues. The V and J ends lost 0 bases and 6 bases, in that order; junction bases with no gene match: 7. Germline CDR1 and CDR2: LGHNA and YNFKEQ. CDR3 nucleotide sequence: TGTGCCAGCAGCCAAGAGGGGACAGGGGTTCGGGCTGAAGCTTTCTTT. Its protein is CASSQEGTGVRAEAFF.

V is TRBV3-1 (or the pseudogene TRBV3-2) and J is TRBJ2-3; 8 nucleotides agree with TRBD2. J gave up 1 base and V 0 bases, and 6 bases lay outside the gene matches. The CDR3 covers 17 residues. The germline V gene has CDR1 LGHDT and CDR2 YNNKEL (reference sequence). The CDR3: CASSQDLRRGGTDTQYF. CDR3 nucleotides: TGTGCCAGCAGCCAAGACCTGCGGCGGGGGGGCACAGATACGCAGTATTTT.

J is TRBJ2-1 and V is TRBV5-4; D may be TRBD2 (6 bases). The germline CDR1 and CDR2 sequences are SGHNT and YYREEE (reference sequence). V was trimmed by 6 bases and J by 8 bases, leaving 15 bases between them. The CDR3 runs 13 residues. The CDR3: CASTSRWGDEQFF. CDR3 DNA sequence: TGTGCCAGCACAAGCCGATGGGGGGATGAGCAGTTCTTC.

The sample holds a few counts of this clone. The genes are TRBV2 and TRBJ1-1; 8 nucleotides line up with TRBD1. Trimming cost V 3 bases and J 5 bases; bases outside gene matches: 5. Germline V gene sequence: CDR1 SNHLY, CDR2 FYNNEI. This CDR3 contains 14 residues. The CDR3: CASSEDRVGTEAFF. The CDR3 coding sequence is TGTGCCAGCAGTGAGGACAGGGTGGGGACTGAAGCTTTCTTT.

The J gene is TRBJ2-1, the V gene TRBV4-1; TRBD2 aligns across 7 bases. V shed 1 base, J shed 7 bases, and the junction held 10 bases outside the gene matches. CDR3 length: 16 residues. CDR1 MGHRA and CDR2 YSYEKL come from the germline V gene. CDR3: CASSQVGAGNSNEQFF. In DNA, the CDR3 is TGCGCCAGCAGCCAAGTCGGAGCGGGAAATAGTAATGAGCAGTTCTTC.

This clone came up many times. This chain joins TRBV7-9 and TRBJ2-5, with 9 bases fitting TRBD1. There are 15 residues in the CDR3. V trimming: 6 bases; J trimming: 5 bases; junction bases outside the gene matches: 10. Germline assignment: CDR1 SEHNR and CDR2 FQNEAQ (reference sequence). CDR3 coding DNA: TGTGCCAGCAGTAGACGGACAGGGGCGGGGGAGACCCAGTACTTC. Amino acid sequence: CASSRRTGAGETQYF. The whole variable domain, remainder taken from reference TRBV7-9 and TRBJ2-5, is DTGVSQNPRHKITKRGQNVTFRCDPISEHNRLYWYRQTLGQGPEFLTYFQNEAQLEKSRLLSDRFSAERPKGSFSTLEIQRTEQGDSAMYLCASSRRTGAGETQYFGPGTRLLVL.

The chain employs TRBV4-1 and TRBJ2-3; possibly TRBD2 for D (5 bases). This CDR3 comprises 15 residues. Germline V gene data show CDR1 as MGHRA and CDR2 as YSYEKL. Trimming cost V 1 base and J 7 bases, with 15 bases left between them. CDR3 coding DNA: TGCGCCAGCAGCCAAGGCGGTCTAGCCGGGCATACGCAGTATTTT. As protein: CASSQGGLAGHTQYF.